Following are 17 T cell receptor beta chains from one sample sequenced in a study of T cell responses to AZD1222 COVID-19 vaccine (TCRdb year 2021). The method behind the library was the immunoSEQ multiplex PCR assay. TCRdb took over this immuneACCESS table, retaining in-frame rearrangements with V and J assigned. Such tables are incomplete; in checked studies, under half of the missing clones stem from an unresolved V gene, and the remainder is unexplained. For this sample there are 150,000 to 180,000 clones; more than 75% appear just once. The ten largest clonotypes hold approximately 17% of the sample. The sample's time point label, in plain terms: baseline before first vaccination. This sample comprised peripheral blood, obtained on day 0 of AZD1222 vaccination. The receptors here all came from an adult in good health.

V is TRBV5-5 and J is TRBJ1-1, with D maybe TRBD1 (5 bases). The CDR3 is made up of 16 amino acids. Looked up from germline, CDR1 is SGHKS and CDR2 is YYEKEE (reference sequence). V shed 1 base and J shed 8 bases, with 21 bases lying between them. This CDR3 reads CASSLTGIEVPGEAFF. DNA for the CDR3: TGTGCCAGCAGCTTGACAGGCATAGAGGTGCCGGGAGAAGCTTTCTTT.

V is TRBV5-1 and J is TRBJ1-5; D is uncertain. V was pared by 0 bases and J by 0 bases, with 7 bases between. The CDR3 extends over 15 amino acids. Germline CDR1 and CDR2: SGHRS and YFSETQ. The CDR3 DNA follows: TGCGCCAGCAGCTTGGGGGATAATAGCAATCAGCCCCAGCATTTT. Its translation: CASSLGDNSNQPQHF. Full variable domain (remainder filled in from reference TRBV5-1 and TRBJ1-5): KAGVTQTPRYLIKTRGQQVTLSCSPISGHRSVSWYQQTPGQGLQFLFEYFSETQRNKGNFPGRFSGRQFSNSRSEMNVSTLELGDSALYLCASSLGDNSNQPQHFGDGTRLSIL.

The genes are TRBV19 and TRBJ2-2; maybe TRBD2 (6 bases). The germline gives CDR1 LNHDA, CDR2 SQIVND (reference sequence). This CDR3 is built from 15 residues. V lost 1 base and J lost 6, with 12 bases in between. CDR3 region: CASSIGWGVAGELFF. CDR3 sequence (DNA): TGTGCCAGTAGTATAGGCTGGGGGGTTGCCGGGGAGCTGTTTTTT.

The chain uses TRBV14 and TRBJ1-1, with 7 bases matching TRBD1. V lost 5 bases and J lost 8; bases outside the gene matches: 2. CDR1 SGHDN and CDR2 FVKESK come from the germline V gene. This CDR3 is built from 11 residues. The CDR3 coding sequence is TGTGCCAGCAGCGAGACAGGGGAAGCTTTCTTT. This encodes CASSETGEAFF.

V is TRBV2 and J is TRBJ2-7; D is possibly TRBD1 (6 bases). CDR1 and CDR2 (germline): SNHLY, FYNNEI. The CDR3 spans 13 residues. V was pared by 6 bases and J by 3 bases, with 12 bases between. DNA for the CDR3: TGTGCCAGCAGACAGGGAAGTTACTACGAGCAGTACTTC. As protein: CASRQGSYYEQYF.

This chain links TRBV10-3 with TRBJ2-3; D gene uncertain. The CDR3 spans 11 residues. The V end was cut by 6 bases, the J end by 2 bases, with 3 bases between. Looked up from germline, CDR1 is ENHRY and CDR2 is SYGVKD. CDR3 region: CAISHTDTQYF. The CDR3 DNA is TGTGCCATCAGCCACACAGATACGCAGTATTTT.

This clone was seen only once. The chain uses TRBV7-2 and TRBJ1-2; D is uncertain. V dropped 3 bases and J dropped 3 bases, with 8 bases sitting between them. CDR3 length: 13 amino acids. The V gene's germline CDR1 is SGHTA and CDR2 FQGNSA. CDR3 coding DNA: TGTGCCAGCAGCTTCCAGACGTACTATGGCTACACCTTC. As protein: CASSFQTYYGYTF.

The genes are TRBV7-3 and TRBJ1-6; D is ambiguous. CDR3 length: 13 residues. Germline CDR1 and CDR2: SGHTA and FQGTGA. V was trimmed by 4 bases and J by 6 bases, leaving 7 bases between them. The CDR3 here is CASSSVANSPLHF. The CDR3 nucleotides read TGTGCCAGCAGCTCAGTCGCTAATTCACCCCTCCACTTT.

V gene TRBV5-8 combines with J gene TRBJ2-1; D perhaps matches TRBD2 (6 bases). CDR3 length equals 14 residues. Between the trimmed V and J ends, which lost 3 bases and 4 bases, there was a span of 11 bases. The germline V gene encodes CDR1 SGHTS and CDR2 YDEGEE. The CDR3 reads CASSWEAPYNEQFF. The CDR3 DNA follows: TGTGCCAGCAGCTGGGAGGCCCCATACAATGAGCAGTTCTTC.

The CDR3 DNA follows: TGCAGTGCTAGTGCCAGAGGGGGGACTAGCACAGATACGCAGTATTTT. Translation: CSASARGGTSTDTQYF. The chain employs TRBV20-1 and TRBJ2-3; D might be TRBD1 or TRBD2, each matching 6 bases. Germline V gives CDR1 DFQATT, CDR2 SNEGSKA (reference sequence). This CDR3 spans 16 amino acids. Trimming cost V 3 bases and J 0 bases, with 16 bases left between them.

V and J are TRBV10-1 and TRBJ2-3; the D is unclear. V gave up 8 bases and J gave up 1 base, with 10 bases separating them. The germline gives CDR1 WNHNN, CDR2 SYGVQD (reference sequence). This CDR3 has 13 residues. The CDR3 DNA reads as TGCGCCAGCGGCCCGCTGGGCACAGATACGCAGTATTTT. Amino acids: CASGPLGTDTQYF.

This chain uses TRBV5-1 with TRBJ2-5, with D maybe TRBD2 (6 bases). Trimming shortened V by 3 bases and J by 1 base, and 13 bases separated the two germline ends. Per the germline V gene, CDR1 is SGHRS and CDR2 is YFSETQ. The CDR3 contains 15 residues. CDR3: CASSSGVGLQETQYF. In nucleotides, the CDR3 is TGCGCCAGCAGCTCGGGGGTAGGCCTCCAAGAGACCCAGTACTTC.

The count of this clone is one. The J gene is TRBJ2-3, the V gene TRBV11-3, with D perhaps being TRBD1 or TRBD2 (6 bases each). Per the germline V gene, CDR1 is SGHNT and CDR2 is YENEEA. V lost 1 base, J lost 5 bases, and 13 bases lay in between. The CDR3 length is 15 residues. CDR3: CASSLGRRGVDTQYF. For the CDR3, the DNA is TGTGCCAGCAGCTTAGGAAGGAGGGGGGTAGATACGCAGTATTTT. Together with reference TRBV11-3 and TRBJ2-3, the CDR3 gives the full variable domain: EAGVVQSPRYKIIEKKQPVAFWCNPISGHNTLYWYLQNLGQGPELLIRYENEEAVDDSQLPKDRFSAERLKGVDSTLKIQPAELGDSAVYLCASSLGRRGVDTQYFGPGTRLTVL.

The chain recombines TRBV7-2 with TRBJ1-5, with 10 bases lining up with TRBD1. Germline V lookup: CDR1 SGHTA, CDR2 FQGNSA. The CDR3 extends over 15 amino acids. V dropped 3 bases and J dropped 8; count of bases not matched to a gene: 7. CDR3 DNA sequence: TGTGCCAGCAGCTTCGGACAGGGGGGTCGGGAGCCCCAGCATTTT. Translation gives CASSFGQGGREPQHF.

The chain links TRBV13 to TRBJ2-5; perhaps TRBD1 as D (5 bases). With 2 bases removed from V and 1 base from J, the gap between germline ends came to 8 bases. The CDR3 has 14 residues. CDR1 is PRHDT, CDR2 FYEKMQ, per germline (reference sequence). DNA for the CDR3: TGTGCCAGCAGCTTAACAGGACCCCAAGAGACCCAGTACTTC. Encoded protein: CASSLTGPQETQYF.

This clone showed up just once. The V gene is TRBV25-1, the J gene TRBJ1-2, with 7 positions matching TRBD1. Germline assignment: CDR1 MGHDK and CDR2 SYGVNS. Trimming cost V 5 bases and J 8 bases; bases outside gene matches: 5. The CDR3 extends over 12 amino acids. The CDR3 sequence: CASSTTGEGYTF. In DNA form, the CDR3 reads TGTGCCAGCAGTACCACAGGGGAGGGCTACACCTTC.

The chain recombines TRBV7-9 with TRBJ2-7; no clear D. CDR3 length equals 12 residues. Germline lookup yields CDR1 SEHNR and CDR2 FQNEAQ (reference sequence). Trimming removed 3 bases at V and 6 bases at J, with 9 bases between. CDR3 coding DNA: TGTGCCAGCAGCTTTAAGCCTGTCGAGCAGTACTTC. Its translation is CASSFKPVEQYF.